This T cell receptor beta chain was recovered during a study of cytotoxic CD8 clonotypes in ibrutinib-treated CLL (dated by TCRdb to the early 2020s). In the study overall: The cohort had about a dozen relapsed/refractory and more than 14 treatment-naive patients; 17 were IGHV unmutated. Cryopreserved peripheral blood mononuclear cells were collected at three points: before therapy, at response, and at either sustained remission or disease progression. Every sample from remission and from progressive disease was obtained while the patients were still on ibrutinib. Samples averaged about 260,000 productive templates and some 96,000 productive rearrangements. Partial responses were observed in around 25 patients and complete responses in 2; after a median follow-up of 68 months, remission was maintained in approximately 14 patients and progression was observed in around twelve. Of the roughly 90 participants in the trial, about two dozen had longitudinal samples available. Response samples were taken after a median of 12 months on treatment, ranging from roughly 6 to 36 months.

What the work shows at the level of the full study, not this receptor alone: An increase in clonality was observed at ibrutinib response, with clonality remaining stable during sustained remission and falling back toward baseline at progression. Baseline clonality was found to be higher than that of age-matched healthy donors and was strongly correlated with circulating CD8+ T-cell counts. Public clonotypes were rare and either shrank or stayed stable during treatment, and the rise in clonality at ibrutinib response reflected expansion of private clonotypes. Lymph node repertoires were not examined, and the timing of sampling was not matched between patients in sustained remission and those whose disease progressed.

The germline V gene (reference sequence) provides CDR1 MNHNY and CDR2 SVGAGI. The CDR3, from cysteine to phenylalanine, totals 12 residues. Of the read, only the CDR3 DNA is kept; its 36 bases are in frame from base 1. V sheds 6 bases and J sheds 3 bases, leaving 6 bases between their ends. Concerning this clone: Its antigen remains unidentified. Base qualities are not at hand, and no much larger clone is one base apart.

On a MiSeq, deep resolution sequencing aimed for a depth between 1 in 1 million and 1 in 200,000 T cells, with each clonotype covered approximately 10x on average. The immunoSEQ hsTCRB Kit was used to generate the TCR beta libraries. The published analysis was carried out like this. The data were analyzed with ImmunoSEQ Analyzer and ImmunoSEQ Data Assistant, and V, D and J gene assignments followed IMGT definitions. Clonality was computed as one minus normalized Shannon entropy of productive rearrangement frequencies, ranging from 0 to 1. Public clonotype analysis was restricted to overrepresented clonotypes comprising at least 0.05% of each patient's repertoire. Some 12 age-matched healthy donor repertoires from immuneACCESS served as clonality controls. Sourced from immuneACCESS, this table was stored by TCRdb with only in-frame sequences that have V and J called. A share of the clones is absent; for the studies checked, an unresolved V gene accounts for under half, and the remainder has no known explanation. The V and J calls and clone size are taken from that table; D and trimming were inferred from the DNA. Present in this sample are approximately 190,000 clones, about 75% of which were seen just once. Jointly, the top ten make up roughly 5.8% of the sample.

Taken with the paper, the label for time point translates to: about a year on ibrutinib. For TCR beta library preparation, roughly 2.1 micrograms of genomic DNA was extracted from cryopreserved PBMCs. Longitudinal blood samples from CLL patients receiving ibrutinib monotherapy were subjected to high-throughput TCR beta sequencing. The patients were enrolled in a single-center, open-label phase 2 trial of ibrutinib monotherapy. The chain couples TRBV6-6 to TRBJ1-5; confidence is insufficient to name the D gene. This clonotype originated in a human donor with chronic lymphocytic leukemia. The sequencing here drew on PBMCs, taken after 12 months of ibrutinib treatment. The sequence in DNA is TGTGCCAGCAGCCCCATCAATCAGCCCCAGCATTTT. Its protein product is CASSPINQPQHF.